Listed here is a single T cell receptor (beta chain). The antigen is not known. V was trimmed by 0 bases and J by 5 bases, leaving 20 bases between them. The length of the CDR3 is 17 residues. CDR1 is SGDLS, CDR2 YYNGEE, per germline. This sample is drawn from a study of cytomegalovirus exposure and HLA in healthy donors. Study observations and caveats: As was reported, the classifier diagnosed cytomegalovirus status with high specificity and sensitivity.

PCR was performed using 60 Vbeta and 13 Jbeta primers. Assay used: immunoSEQ multiplex PCR; TCRdb lists only in-frame clones, some missing. Counted here are 150,000 to 170,000 clones, about 80% occurring once; the ten biggest clones make up 3% to 4%. The sample consisted of PBMCs. This receptor was obtained from a woman in her thirties or forties in good health and CMV-seronegative. The chain recombines TRBV9 with TRBJ2-5, with TRBD2 as a possible D gene (5 bases). CDR3 in DNA: TGTGCCAGCAGCGTAGAATTGGGGAGAAATAGAGTGGAGACCCAGTACTTC. Amino acid sequence: CASSVELGRNRVETQYF.